Listed here is a single T cell receptor (beta chain). Its antigen is still unknown. The CDR3 totals 12 residues. The V end lost 4 bases, the J end lost 4 bases, and 8 bases lay between the germline ends. The germline CDR1 and CDR2 sequences are SQVTM and ANQGSEA. The data derive from a study of response to subunit inactivated influenza vaccine. Study-wide findings and caveats: Few additional T cells are recruited per seasonal influenza vaccination, authors suggested.

Each CDR3 protein gets one entry after TCRdb re-called the RT-PCR reads with MiXCR. This table has 450,000 to 600,000 distinct CDR3 sequences, approximately 17% appearing once. The clonotype comes from a man between 45 and 75 years old who received an inactivated influenza vaccine. The sequences come from CD4+ T cells sorted from PBMCs, collected around 25 months after vaccination. The V and J genes are TRBV29-1 and TRBJ1-3; D gene unclear. The DNA for the CDR3 is TGCAGCGTTGCCACAGTGGGAAACACCATATATTTT. Its protein product is CSVATVGNTIYF.